Listed below are T cell receptor beta chains from one sample, sequenced in a study of cytomegalovirus exposure and HLA in healthy donors. The assay was immunoSEQ multiplex PCR, and TCRdb's table has in-frame clones only and misses some. The sample lists roughly 110,000 clones; 55% to 70% were seen once. The specimen sequenced was PBMCs. These receptors all stem from a woman in her 30s in good health and CMV-seronegative. Each CDR3 is given with its conserved first and last residue. A D gene is named only where the DNA matches it firmly. Expanded clones are given a class, and other clones once, few, many or no size at all.

>-|TRBV7-6|TRBJ2-1|TRBD2
CASSLWREVHEQFF
TGTGCCAGCAGCTTATGGCGGGAGGTTCATGAGCAGTTCTTC
>few|TRBV10-2|TRBJ1-2|-
CASSKTGSGYGYTF
TGCGCCAGCAGTAAAACAGGGTCCGGCTATGGCTACACCTTC
>-|TRBV27|TRBJ2-1|TRBD2
CASRAGAVVNEQFF
TGTGCCAGCAGAGCGGGAGCGGTGGTCAATGAGCAGTTCTTC
>few|TRBV10-3|TRBJ2-3|-
CAISARLVADTQYF
TGTGCCATCAGTGCGAGACTAGTGGCAGATACGCAGTATTTT
>few|TRBV30|TRBJ1-1|-
CAWTRGGNTEAFF
TGTGCCTGGACGAGGGGAGGGAACACTGAAGCTTTCTTT
>-|TRBV15|TRBJ2-1|TRBD2
CATSRDTRAGEGSYNEQFF
TGTGCCACCAGCAGAGATACGCGAGCGGGAGAGGGCTCCTACAATGAGCAGTTCTTC
>-|TRBV19|TRBJ2-1|-
CASSIAQGIPFF
TGTGCCAGTAGTATAGCACAGGGAATCCCGTTCTTC
>-|TRBV7-9|TRBJ1-4|-
CASSPHEGRGLMFF
TGTGCCAGCAGCCCCCACGAAGGGAGGGGTTTGATGTTTTTT
>-|TRBV30|TRBJ1-1|-
CAWSDGFKNTEAFF
TGTGCCTGGAGTGACGGTTTTAAGAACACTGAAGCTTTCTTT
>few|TRBV28|TRBJ2-1|TRBD2
CASSLRAGGARGNEQFF
TGTGCCAGCAGTTTACGTGCGGGAGGGGCTCGGGGCAATGAGCAGTTCTTC
>-|TRBV27|TRBJ1-5|-
CASSLRSNQPQHF
TGTGCCAGCAGTTTACGTAGCAATCAGCCCCAGCATTTT
>-|TRBV2|TRBJ2-7|TRBD2
CASRDSSGSDEQYF
TGTGCCAGCAGGGATTCTAGCGGGAGTGACGAGCAGTACTTC
>-|TRBV7-2|TRBJ1-1|-
CASSLVRGGGRTEAFF
TGTGCCAGCAGCTTAGTCCGGGGGGGTGGTCGGACTGAAGCTTTCTTT
>-|TRBV7-3|TRBJ2-1|TRBD2
CASSSGLAGAQFF
TGTGCCAGCAGCTCGGGACTAGCGGGAGCCCAGTTCTTC
>-|TRBV29-1|TRBJ1-5|-
CSVEEQRGQPQHF
TGCAGCGTTGAAGAGCAGCGGGGCCAGCCCCAGCATTTT
>-|TRBV4-2|TRBJ1-2|-
CASSQYEALYGYTF
TGTGCCAGCAGCCAATACGAGGCCCTATACGGCTACACCTTC
>few|TRBV29-1|TRBJ2-7|-
CSVETDSYEQYF
TGCAGCGTTGAAACGGACTCTTACGAGCAGTACTTC
>few|TRBV5-4|TRBJ1-2|TRBD1
CASSFDRGRVGYTF
TGTGCCAGCAGCTTCGACAGGGGGCGAGTTGGCTACACCTTC
>-|TRBV4-1|TRBJ1-1|-
CASSQGLQNTEAFF
TGCGCCAGCAGCCAGGGACTACAGAACACTGAAGCTTTCTTT
>-|TRBV10-1|TRBJ2-1|TRBD2
CASSGFPGTSNNEQFF
TGCGCCAGCAGTGGATTCCCCGGGACTAGCAACAATGAGCAGTTCTTC
>-|TRBV6-1|TRBJ2-1|-
CASSALGGRGYNEQFF
TGTGCCAGCAGTGCCTTAGGAGGAAGAGGGTACAATGAGCAGTTCTTC
>-|TRBV5-6|TRBJ2-5|-
CASRWGEETQYF
TGTGCCAGCAGGTGGGGGGAAGAGACCCAGTACTTC